This entry features one T cell receptor beta chain sequence. The sample comes from a study of T cell repertoires in cytomegalovirus infection. The CDR3 contains 16 residues. Trimming cost V 5 bases and J 4 bases; bases outside gene matches: 13. The germline CDR1 and CDR2 sequences are MDHEN and SYDVKM. TCRdb re-analysed the reads in MiXCR, keeping a single row per CDR3 protein. The sample includes 200,000 to 250,000 distinct CDR3 sequences, around an eighth seen only once; the top ten take 1.5% to 2%. Sequenced input: PBMCs. This sequence joins TRBV28 and TRBJ2-7; 8 positions agree with TRBD1. This receptor was taken from a human donor in good health (CMV status not recorded). Some clones in this sample may be carry-over from other donors' samples. CDR3 nucleotides: TGTGCCAGCAGTCCCCTCGGGACAGGAGGGGTTTACGAGCAGTACTTC. It yields the protein CASSPLGTGGVYEQYF.